Listed below are T cell receptor beta chains from one sample, sequenced in a study of blood T cell repertoires in COVID-19. Libraries were prepared by immunoSEQ multiplex PCR; TCRdb keeps only in-frame clonotypes and omits some of them. Of about 180,000 clones detected, approximately 90% appear once; the ten largest clones hold approximately 2.9%. Sequencing used peripheral blood. All receptors derive from a woman aged 25-40 years with active or convalescent COVID-19. Each CDR3 is given with its conserved first and last residue. A D gene is named only where the DNA matches it firmly. Not all rows give a size; the values are once, few, many and, for expanded clones, a class.

abundance: -
j_gene: TRBJ1-2
v_gene: TRBV30
d_gene: TRBD1
CDR3nt: TGTGCCTGGAGCGCACAGGGGGGCCGAGCTAACTATGGCTACACCTTC
CDR3aa: CAWSAQGGRANYGYTF

abundance: -
j_gene: TRBJ2-7
v_gene: TRBV10-1
d_gene: TRBD1
CDR3nt: TGCGCCAGCAGTGGCCCCCATACCAGGACAGGGGCCTACGAGCAGTACTTC
CDR3aa: CASSGPHTRTGAYEQYF

abundance: -
j_gene: TRBJ1-4
v_gene: TRBV11-2
d_gene: -
CDR3nt: TGTGCCAGCAGACGGGCGGGACGTACGGTGGATGAAAAACTGTTTTTT
CDR3aa: CASRRAGRTVDEKLFF

abundance: -
j_gene: TRBJ2-5
v_gene: TRBV19
d_gene: -
CDR3nt: TGTGCCAGTAGTACCTCAGGGTATTATGAGACCCAGTACTTC
CDR3aa: CASSTSGYYETQYF

abundance: -
j_gene: TRBJ2-7
v_gene: TRBV14
d_gene: -
CDR3nt: TGTGCCAGCAGCCAAATGGTTCCAGGGAAGGCGTACGAGCAGTACTTC
CDR3aa: CASSQMVPGKAYEQYF

abundance: -
j_gene: TRBJ2-5
v_gene: TRBV5-1
d_gene: TRBD2
CDR3nt: TGCGCCAGCAGCTCGGCGGGAGTGGTTGCATCCGCTCAAGAGACCCAGTACTTC
CDR3aa: CASSSAGVVASAQETQYF

abundance: -
j_gene: TRBJ2-1
v_gene: TRBV5-5
d_gene: -
CDR3nt: TGTGCCAGCAGCCAATGGGACTGGAGTGAGTTCTTC
CDR3aa: CASSQWDWSEFF

abundance: -
j_gene: TRBJ2-1
v_gene: TRBV12-5
d_gene: -
CDR3nt: TGTGCTAGTGGTTGGACCCCGGGGCGGGAACCCTACAATGAGCAGTTCTTC
CDR3aa: CASGWTPGREPYNEQFF

abundance: -
j_gene: TRBJ1-5
v_gene: TRBV7-2
d_gene: -
CDR3nt: TGTGCCAGCAGCACCATCCCTCAGGGACAGCCCCAGCATTTT
CDR3aa: CASSTIPQGQPQHF

abundance: -
j_gene: TRBJ1-6
v_gene: TRBV5-1
d_gene: -
CDR3nt: TGCGCCAGCAGCTTGGAGGGGGGGACCTATTCACCCCTCCACTTT
CDR3aa: CASSLEGGTYSPLHF

abundance: once
j_gene: TRBJ2-7
v_gene: TRBV6-4
d_gene: -
CDR3nt: TGTGCCAGCGTCGGGGTCGACGAGCAGTACTTC
CDR3aa: CASVGVDEQYF

abundance: few
j_gene: TRBJ1-2
v_gene: TRBV30
d_gene: -
CDR3nt: TGTGCCTGGAGTGTGCGAGCCGTCTATGGCTACACCTTC
CDR3aa: CAWSVRAVYGYTF

abundance: -
j_gene: TRBJ1-2
v_gene: TRBV5-1
d_gene: -
CDR3nt: TGCGCCAGCAGCTTGGATCCAGGGAGGGACTATGGCTACACCTTC
CDR3aa: CASSLDPGRDYGYTF